The 20 T cell receptor beta chains below come from one sample, sequenced in a study of early T cells in non-severe SARS-CoV-2 infection. TCRdb re-called the 5' RACE reads with MiXCR, one entry per CDR3 protein. Seen here are about 81,000 distinct CDR3 sequences, 6% to 7% observed once, and the top ten hold 7.8%. Specimen: whole blood. These receptors all come from an adult who was a healthcare worker with PCR-confirmed SARS-CoV-2 infection or an uninfected control (not recorded which).

The chain links TRBV20-1 to TRBJ2-3; D uncertain. V lost 0 bases, J lost 3 bases, and 13 bases lay in between. The germline CDR1 and CDR2 sequences are DFQATT and SNEGSKA (reference sequence). The CDR3 spans 15 residues. The CDR3 sequence is CSARDYRQSTDTQYF. The DNA of the CDR3 is TGCAGTGCTAGAGATTACCGACAATCGACAGATACGCAGTATTTT.

This clonotype appeared many times. This chain links TRBV12-3 or TRBV12-4 with TRBJ1-2; TRBD1 might be the D (6 bases). This CDR3 has 14 residues. Trimming removed 3 bases at V and 2 bases at J, with 10 bases between. The CDR3 DNA follows: TGTGCCAGCAGTTTCGCGGGGGCCAACTATGGCTACACCTTC. It yields the protein CASSFAGANYGYTF.

The CDR3 sequence is CASSWELKTQYF. Here the CDR3 DNA reads TGTGCCAGCAGCTGGGAGCTGAAGACCCAGTACTTC. This chain connects TRBV5-4 to TRBJ2-5, with D possibly being TRBD2 (5 bases). Germline CDR1 and CDR2: SGHNT and YYREEE (reference sequence). The CDR3 has 12 amino acids. V was clipped by 3 bases and J by 6 bases, with 9 bases between them.

This clonotype was detected only a few times. The CDR3 DNA is TGTGCCAGCAGTGGGACGACCTACGAGCAGTACTTC. This translates into CASSGTTYEQYF. V is TRBV2 and J is TRBJ2-7; D uncertain. Germline V CDR1 and CDR2: SNHLY, FYNNEI. V shed 4 bases and J shed 2 bases, with 6 bases lying between them. CDR3 length equals 12 residues.

This clonotype was found a few times. V usage is TRBV6-1 and J usage is TRBJ2-3; perhaps TRBD2 as D (6 bases). V shed 4 bases and J shed 0 bases, with 11 bases lying between them. The CDR3 totals 15 residues. Germline assignment: CDR1 MNHNS and CDR2 SASEGT. The CDR3 protein is CASSVLAGSTDTQYF. For the CDR3, the DNA is TGTGCCAGCAGTGTACTGGCGGGGAGCACAGATACGCAGTATTTT.

This clonotype occurred many times. Sequence at one end of the junction differs from germline and may be a read error. J is TRBJ2-5 and V is TRBV7-2; 10 bases agree with TRBD2. Germline loops: CDR1 SGHTA, CDR2 FQGNSA. The CDR3 length is 13 residues. The CDR3 protein is CASSLAGAPAQYF. CDR3 bases: TGTGCCAGCAGCCTAGCGGGGGCCCCGGCCCAGTACTTC.

The chain links TRBV18 to TRBJ1-1; D gene unclear. Per the germline V gene, CDR1 is KGHSH and CDR2 is LQKENI. V was cut by 4 bases and J by 5 bases, with 11 bases left in between. The CDR3 loop spans 13 amino acids. CDR3 sequence (DNA): TGTGCCAGCTCACAGAAAGGAGATACTGAAGCTTTCTTT. Its translation: CASSQKGDTEAFF.

This clonotype has at least ten counts. Written as DNA, the CDR3 is TGTGCCATCGGGCCGGCAGGGAAGAACCACGAGCAGTACTTC. This encodes CAIGPAGKNHEQYF. The chain employs TRBV28 and TRBJ2-7, with TRBD1 as a possible D gene (5 bases). Germline assignment: CDR1 MDHEN and CDR2 SYDVKM. The CDR3 sequence is 14 residues long. V gave up 10 bases and J gave up 5 bases, with 21 bases separating them.

In its sample, this clonotype was seen many times. The chain carries TRBV18 and TRBJ2-5, with D hard to call. The CDR3 extends over 13 amino acids. Germline V CDR1 and CDR2: KGHSH, LQKENI. Trimming shortened V by 5 bases and J by 2 bases, and 9 bases separated the two germline ends. CDR3 residues: CASSGGEQETQYF. Written as DNA, the CDR3 is TGTGCCAGCTCAGGTGGGGAACAAGAGACCCAGTACTTC.

The rearrangement uses TRBV13 and TRBJ2-5, with D uncertain. The V gene's germline CDR1 is PRHDT and CDR2 FYEKMQ (reference sequence). The CDR3 runs 17 residues. Trimming removed 4 bases from V and 1 base from J, with 19 bases in between. CDR3 sequence: CASSSAPVASSQETQYF. DNA for the CDR3: TGTGCCAGCAGCTCCGCCCCAGTAGCTAGTTCCCAAGAGACCCAGTACTTC. Drawing the rest from reference TRBV13 and TRBJ2-5, the complete variable domain is AAGVIQSPRHLIKEKRETATLKCYPIPRHDTVYWYQQGPGQDPQFLISFYEKMQSDKGSIPDRFSAQQFSDYHSELNMSSLELGDSALYFCASSSAPVASSQETQYFGPGTRLLVL.

The chain couples TRBV18 to TRBJ1-1; D is perhaps TRBD1 (5 bases). In germline, CDR1 is KGHSH, CDR2 LQKENI. The CDR3 contains 14 residues. V lost 0 bases and J 0 bases, leaving 5 bases between the germline ends. CDR3 sequence (DNA): TGTGCCAGCTCACCACCGGGGGTGAACACTGAAGCTTTCTTT. Its protein is CASSPPGVNTEAFF.

This clonotype was observed a few times. V gene TRBV5-1 combines with J gene TRBJ1-5, with 7 bases lining up with TRBD1. V was clipped by 1 base and J by 7 bases; unmatched bases: 2. The CDR3 consists of 13 residues. The V gene's germline CDR1 is SGHRS and CDR2 YFSETQ. The CDR3 region has the DNA TGCGCCAGCAGCTTGAAACAGGGGCAGCCCCAGCATTTT. It codes for CASSLKQGQPQHF. Together with reference TRBV5-1 and TRBJ1-5, the CDR3 gives the full variable domain: KAGVTQTPRYLIKTRGQQVTLSCSPISGHRSVSWYQQTPGQGLQFLFEYFSETQRNKGNFPGRFSGRQFSNSRSEMNVSTLELGDSALYLCASSLKQGQPQHFGDGTRLSIL.

The V and J genes are TRBV19 and TRBJ2-2; no clear D gene. The V end was cut by 5 bases, the J end by 6 bases, with 10 bases between. CDR3 length: 13 residues. Germline loops: CDR1 LNHDA, CDR2 SQIVND (reference sequence). The CDR3 nucleotides are TGTGCCAGTAGTTATTCAGTCCCCGGGGAGCTGTTTTTT. It is translated as CASSYSVPGELFF.

Many counts were recorded for this clonotype. The genes are TRBV4-2 and TRBJ2-2; D perhaps matches TRBD2 (6 bases). V was pared by 4 bases and J by 1 base, with 13 bases between. The CDR3 spans 16 residues. Germline CDR1 and CDR2: LGHNA and YNFKEQ. The CDR3 is CASSRQSGQNTGELFF. Here the CDR3 DNA reads TGTGCCAGCAGCCGACAAAGCGGGCAGAACACCGGGGAGCTGTTTTTT.

This clonotype was counted at least ten times. This chain joins TRBV5-1 and TRBJ2-7, with D possibly being TRBD1 (5 bases). Germline V gives CDR1 SGHRS, CDR2 YFSETQ. There are 13 residues in the CDR3. The V end lost 3 bases, the J end lost 2 bases, and 9 bases lay between the germline ends. The CDR3 region has the DNA TGCGCCAGCAGCTACACAGGAACCTACGAGCAGTACTTC. Translating it yields CASSYTGTYEQYF.

J is TRBJ2-7 and V is TRBV2; D might be TRBD2 (6 bases). Trimming pared 7 bases from V and 0 bases from J, leaving 13 bases between. The CDR3 loop spans 14 amino acids. Germline V lookup: CDR1 SNHLY, CDR2 FYNNEI. Here the CDR3 reads CASTRTGGSYEQYF. For the CDR3, the DNA is TGTGCCAGCACCAGGACCGGGGGCTCCTACGAGCAGTACTTC.

This clonotype was picked up a small number of times. V gene TRBV19 combines with J gene TRBJ2-5; D tentatively fits TRBD1 or TRBD2 (5 bases each). CDR1 LNHDA and CDR2 SQIVND come from the germline V gene (reference sequence). Trimming shortened V by 5 bases and J by 5 bases, and 24 bases separated the two germline ends. This CDR3 is 17 amino acids long. DNA for the CDR3: TGTGCCAGTAGTTTCCGCCCGTCATCGGGGCATTGGGAGACCCAGTACTTC. This sequence encodes CASSFRPSSGHWETQYF.

The chain uses TRBV21-1 and TRBJ2-2; TRBD2, the table's D call, was not compared with the DNA. TRBV21-1 is classified as a pseudogene. The CDR3 extends over 17 amino acids. CDR3 sequence reads: CASSKLKEGDYTGELFF. The CDR3 DNA is TGTGCCAGCAGCAAACTGAAGGAGGGCGATTACACCGGGGAGCTGTTTTTT.

The V call is TRBV14, the J call TRBJ2-7, with 7 bases that match TRBD2. Germline CDR1 reads SGHDN; CDR2 reads FVKESK. J gave up 3 bases and V 4 bases, and 3 bases lay outside the gene matches. This CDR3 is built from 13 residues. Here the CDR3 reads CASSRDYFYEQYF. DNA of the CDR3: TGTGCCAGCAGCCGGGACTACTTCTACGAGCAGTACTTC.

The V gene is TRBV12-3 or TRBV12-4, the J gene TRBJ2-2; 8 nucleotides agree with TRBD2. The junction had 5 bases not matched to a gene; V was cut back by 7 bases and J by 1 base. The CDR3 sequence is 15 residues long. The CDR3 region has the DNA TGTGCCAGCACTTTCAGCGGGAGGAACACCGGGGAGCTGTTTTTT. Translating it yields CASTFSGRNTGELFF.